Sequencing of this T cell receptor (beta chain) was carried out in a study of blood T cell repertoires in COVID-19. V was trimmed by 8 bases and J by 1 base, leaving 5 bases between them. Germline V gene lookup returns CDR1 SGHVS and CDR2 FNYEAQ. CDR3 length: 11 amino acids. Sequenced by immunoSEQ multiplex PCR; TCRdb stores in-frame clones only, minus some. The sample records about 170,000 clones, roughly 83% being singletons. Sequenced material: peripheral blood. The receptor was derived from a woman older than 75 with active or convalescent COVID-19. The gene calls are TRBV7-6 and TRBJ1-1; D not resolved. CDR3: CASEQNTEAFF. CDR3 nucleotides: TGTGCCAGCGAACAGAACACTGAAGCTTTCTTT.